This T cell receptor (beta chain) emerged from a study of OX40 agonist ivuxolimab in advanced cancers. Across the whole study: Every 2 weeks, ivuxolimab was infused into the patients intravenously at between 0.01 and 10 mg/kg. Previous treatment with anti-PD-1, anti-PD-L1 or anti-CTLA-4 therapy was allowed; about 37% had received some.

Details on this clone: The antigen is undetermined.

Trimming removed 0 bases at V and 0 bases at J, with 11 bases between. There are 16 residues in the CDR3. Germline CDR1 MGHRA, CDR2 YSYEKL. General study findings and limits: Some of the lowest clonal expansion was seen in partial responders at 0.1-3.0 mg/kg. Clonal expansion by week 6 occurred in CD4+ and CD8+ blood T cells (at 0.1 to 3.0 mg/kg).

Data came from immunoSEQ multiplex PCR; TCRdb stores just in-frame clones and leaves some out. The profile shows roughly 50,000 clones, 80% to 85% of them singletons. The TCR originated in an adult with an advanced solid tumor such as melanoma, head and neck, liver or kidney cancer. The material sequenced was CD4+ or CD8+ T cells sorted from blood, taken in a trial of the OX40 agonist ivuxolimab. The genes are TRBV4-1 and TRBJ1-1; a weak D match, TRBD1 (5 bases). CDR3 nucleotides: TGCGCCAGCAGCCAAGATTATACAGGATTGAACACTGAAGCTTTCTTT. This gives the protein CASSQDYTGLNTEAFF.